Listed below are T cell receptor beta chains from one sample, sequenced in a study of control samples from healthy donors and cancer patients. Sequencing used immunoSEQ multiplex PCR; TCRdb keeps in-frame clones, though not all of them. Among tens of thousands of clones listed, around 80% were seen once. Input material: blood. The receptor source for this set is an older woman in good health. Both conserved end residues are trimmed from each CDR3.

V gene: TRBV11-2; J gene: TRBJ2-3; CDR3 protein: ASSLSPGTSGTDTQY
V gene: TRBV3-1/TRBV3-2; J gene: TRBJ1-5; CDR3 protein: ASSRQANNQPQH
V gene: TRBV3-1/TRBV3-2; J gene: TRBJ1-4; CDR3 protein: ASSFRDTNEKLF
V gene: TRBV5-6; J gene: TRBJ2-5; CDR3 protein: ASSLVGTGETQY
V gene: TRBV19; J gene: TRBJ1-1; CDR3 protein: ASSQTQGARTEAF
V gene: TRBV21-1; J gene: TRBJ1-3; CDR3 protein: ASSPDRPTSGNTIY
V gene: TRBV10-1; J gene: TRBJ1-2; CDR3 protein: ASSERRTYGYT
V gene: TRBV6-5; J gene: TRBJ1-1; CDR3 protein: ASPRVPNTEAF
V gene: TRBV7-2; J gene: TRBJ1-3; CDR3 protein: ASSLGGGATGNTIY
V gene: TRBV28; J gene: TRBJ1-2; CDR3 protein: ASSLSGGRIYGYT
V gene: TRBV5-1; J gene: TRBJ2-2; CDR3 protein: ASSAAGPNTGELF
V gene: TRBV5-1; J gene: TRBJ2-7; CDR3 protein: ASSGRGKDEQY
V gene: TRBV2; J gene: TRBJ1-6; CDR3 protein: ASSGGGAGNSPLH
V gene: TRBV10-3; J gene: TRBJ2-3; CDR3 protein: AISERGSADTQY
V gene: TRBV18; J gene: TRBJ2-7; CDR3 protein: ASSPGDRYEQY
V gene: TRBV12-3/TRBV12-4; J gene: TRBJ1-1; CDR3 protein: ASRVGENTEAF
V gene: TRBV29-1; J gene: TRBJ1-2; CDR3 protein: SGEGQPYGYT
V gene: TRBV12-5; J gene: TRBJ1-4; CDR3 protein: ASGLALTGTAFVNEKLF
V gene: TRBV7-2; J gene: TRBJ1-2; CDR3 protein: ASSSQGSGYT
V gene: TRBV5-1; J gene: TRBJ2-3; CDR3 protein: ASRWGQGTDTQY